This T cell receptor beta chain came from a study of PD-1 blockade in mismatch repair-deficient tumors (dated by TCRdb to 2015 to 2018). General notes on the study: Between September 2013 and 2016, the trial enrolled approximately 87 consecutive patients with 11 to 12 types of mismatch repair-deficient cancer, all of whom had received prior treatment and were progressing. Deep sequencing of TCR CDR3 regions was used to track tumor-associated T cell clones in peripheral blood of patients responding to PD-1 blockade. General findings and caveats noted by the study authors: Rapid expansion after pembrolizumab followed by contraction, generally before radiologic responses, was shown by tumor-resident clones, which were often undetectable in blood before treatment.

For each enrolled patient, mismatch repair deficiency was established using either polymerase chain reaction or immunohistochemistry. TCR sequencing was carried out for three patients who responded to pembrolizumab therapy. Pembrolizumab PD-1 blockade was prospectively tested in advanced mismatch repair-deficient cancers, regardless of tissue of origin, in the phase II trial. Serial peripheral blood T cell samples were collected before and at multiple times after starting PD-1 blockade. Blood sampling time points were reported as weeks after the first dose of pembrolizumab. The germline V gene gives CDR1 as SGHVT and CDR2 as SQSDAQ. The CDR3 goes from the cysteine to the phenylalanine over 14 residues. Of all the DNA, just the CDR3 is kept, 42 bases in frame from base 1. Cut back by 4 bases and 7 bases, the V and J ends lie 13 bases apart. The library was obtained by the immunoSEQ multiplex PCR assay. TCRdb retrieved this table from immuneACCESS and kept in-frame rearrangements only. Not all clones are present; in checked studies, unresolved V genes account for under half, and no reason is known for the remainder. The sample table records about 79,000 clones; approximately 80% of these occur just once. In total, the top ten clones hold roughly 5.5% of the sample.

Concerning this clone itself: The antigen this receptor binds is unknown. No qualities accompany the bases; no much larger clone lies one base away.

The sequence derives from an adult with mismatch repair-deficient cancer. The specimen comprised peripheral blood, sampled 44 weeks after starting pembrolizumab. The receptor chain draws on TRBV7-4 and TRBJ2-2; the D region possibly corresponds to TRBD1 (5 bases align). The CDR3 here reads CASSYPGYGGELFF. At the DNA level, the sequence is TGTGCCAGCAGCTACCCAGGGTACGGCGGGGAGCTGTTTTTT.